The 25 T cell receptor beta chains below were found in one sample sequenced in a study of T cells in narcolepsy. Only in-frame clones appear in the TCRdb table, and some are missing; sequencing was by immunoSEQ multiplex PCR. This sample yields around 30,000 clones, of which around 79% are seen a single time; less than 8.5% belongs to the top ten. Sequencing used memory (CD45RA-) CD4+ T cells from blood. These receptors came from a human donor in good health.

The chain has TRBV28 and TRBJ1-1; 10 bases line up with TRBD1. J gave up 4 bases and V 7 bases, and 12 bases lay outside the gene matches. Germline V gives CDR1 MDHEN, CDR2 SYDVKM. The CDR3 has 16 amino acids. Here the CDR3 DNA reads TGTGCCAGCATAGCGTCGACAGGGGGCGCGGGCACTGAAGCTTTCTTT. Translating gives CASIASTGGAGTEAFF.

The chain recombines TRBV4-1 with TRBJ2-7, with 9 bases aligning to TRBD1. V shed 4 bases and J 2 bases; nucleotides not matched to a gene: 12. The CDR3 spans 17 residues. Per the germline V gene, CDR1 is MGHRA and CDR2 is YSYEKL. In nucleotides, the CDR3 is TGCGCCAGCAGCCGCGCAATAACGGGACAGGGAACCTACGAGCAGTACTTC. It is translated as CASSRAITGQGTYEQYF.

There are a few counts of this clone. V is TRBV7-6 and J is TRBJ2-5; D not certain. The germline CDR1 and CDR2 sequences are SGHVS and FNYEAQ. The V end was cut by 6 bases, the J end by 2 bases, with 13 bases between. There are 14 residues in the CDR3. The CDR3 spells CASSLYGQQETQYF. The CDR3 DNA is TGTGCCAGCAGTTTATACGGCCAGCAAGAGACCCAGTACTTC.

The sample holds one count of this clone. The V and J genes are TRBV2 and TRBJ2-6; D gene ambiguous. In germline, CDR1 is SNHLY, CDR2 FYNNEI. The CDR3 length is 15 residues. Trimming pared 6 bases from V and 0 bases from J, leaving 9 bases between. This CDR3 is CASRNTGSGANVLTF. The CDR3 region has the DNA TGTGCCAGCAGGAACACTGGCTCTGGGGCCAACGTCCTGACTTTC.

About this clone: A junction end diverges from the germline sequence, so it may reflect a read error. The chain has TRBV6-6 and TRBJ2-2; 7 bases map to TRBD1. The CDR3 has 16 amino acids. Per germline, CDR1 MNHNY and CDR2 SVGAGI (reference sequence). DNA for the CDR3: TGTGCCAGCAGTTACTGGGCAGGGGGAGAGTCCGGGGAGCCGTTTTTT. Translated: CASSYWAGGESGEPFF.

This clone was detected only once. V usage is TRBV28 and J usage is TRBJ1-5; D ambiguous. Looked up from germline, CDR1 is MDHEN and CDR2 is SYDVKM. There are 16 residues in the CDR3. Trimming left V 1 base short and J 2 bases short, with 12 bases between. The CDR3 coding sequence is TGTGCCAGCAGTTTATTCCCCTACCCTCGCAATCAGCCCCAGCATTTT. Encoded protein: CASSLFPYPRNQPQHF.

The chain carries TRBV6-6 and TRBJ1-5; 7 bases align to TRBD1. The CDR3 spans 14 residues. V shed 0 bases and J 6 bases; nucleotides not matched to a gene: 2. CDR1 is MNHNY and CDR2 is SVGAGI in the germline V gene (reference sequence). This chain's CDR3 is CASSYSGGVQPQHF. CDR3 nucleotide sequence: TGTGCCAGCAGTTACTCAGGGGGCGTTCAGCCCCAGCATTTT.

The chain links TRBV7-9 to TRBJ2-4; 9 bases are shared with TRBD1. The trim removed 4 bases at V and 2 bases at J, leaving 9 bases unmatched. The CDR3 extends over 17 amino acids. Germline V lookup: CDR1 SEHNR, CDR2 FQNEAQ (reference sequence). CDR3 DNA: TGTGCCAGCAGCTCTCGGGTTACAGGGGGCACCAAAAACATTCAGTACTTC. Its protein is CASSSRVTGGTKNIQYF.

The chain couples TRBV29-1 to TRBJ1-2; maybe TRBD1 (6 bases). Deletions cut 2 bases from V and 8 bases from J, with 18 bases between. The CDR3 runs 14 residues. Germline values: CDR1 SQVTM, CDR2 ANQGSEA. Here the CDR3 DNA reads TGCAGCGTTGAAAAGTTTAACAGGGCCTCCGGCTACACCTTC. Amino acids: CSVEKFNRASGYTF.

The chain carries TRBV7-3 and TRBJ2-3, with D possibly matching TRBD1 (6 bases). The CDR3 consists of 15 residues. CDR1 is SGHTA, CDR2 FQGTGA, per germline. Trimming took 2 bases from V and 1 from J, leaving 10 bases between them. CDR3 DNA sequence: TGTGCCAGCAGCTTAGGTACAGGGCGCACAGATACGCAGTATTTT. It is translated as CASSLGTGRTDTQYF.

The chain couples TRBV7-2 to TRBJ1-1; D not certain. Germline CDR1 SGHTA, CDR2 FQGNSA. CDR3 length: 15 amino acids. The V and J ends lost 3 bases and 1 base respectively, with 12 bases between them. In DNA form, the CDR3 reads TGTGCCAGCAGCTTCATGCGGGCTCGGAACACTGAAGCTTTCTTT. Its translation is CASSFMRARNTEAFF.

The chain employs TRBV30 and TRBJ1-1; perhaps TRBD1 as D (5 bases). With 0 bases removed from V and 1 base from J, the gap between germline ends came to 9 bases. Germline V lookup: CDR1 GTSNPN, CDR2 SVGIG (reference sequence). This CDR3 region has 14 residues. CDR3 loop: CAWSVTTGNTEAFF. The CDR3 DNA follows: TGTGCCTGGAGTGTTACCACAGGGAACACTGAAGCTTTCTTT.

CDR3 sequence: CASRIDRGRGEAFF. In DNA form, the CDR3 reads TGTGCCAGCAGGATAGACAGGGGCCGCGGTGAAGCTTTCTTT. The J gene is TRBJ1-1, the V gene TRBV6-1, with 8 bases lining up with TRBD1. CDR3 length: 14 residues. Germline V CDR1 and CDR2: MNHNS, SASEGT. Trimming removed 6 bases from V and 7 bases from J; junction bases left unmatched: 10.

The genes are TRBV5-4 and TRBJ2-1, with 9 positions matching TRBD1. J was trimmed by 13 bases and V by 0 bases; bases with no gene match: 8. Germline lookup yields CDR1 SGHNT and CDR2 YYREEE (reference sequence). The CDR3 spans 14 residues. This chain's CDR3 is CASSLVGGQGIQFF. DNA for the CDR3: TGTGCCAGCAGCTTGGTTGGTGGACAGGGGATTCAGTTCTTC.

The chain links TRBV11-1 to TRBJ2-7, with D unresolved. V lost 5 bases, J lost 2 bases, and 13 bases lay in between. This CDR3 is 14 amino acids long. Germline values: CDR1 SGHAT, CDR2 FQDESV (reference sequence). The CDR3 coding sequence is TGTGCCAGCAGCAGGAGACGGCCCCCCTACGAGCAGTACTTC. Translation gives CASSRRRPPYEQYF.

The chain combines TRBV5-4 with TRBJ2-3; 11 bases match TRBD2. The CDR3 loop spans 15 amino acids. Trimming at V came to 4 bases and at J to 4 bases, leaving 5 bases not matched to a gene. Germline V gene sequence: CDR1 SGHNT, CDR2 YYREEE (reference sequence). CDR3 DNA: TGTGCCAGCAGCCCACTAGCGGGAGCCCCAGATACGCAGTATTTT. It yields the protein CASSPLAGAPDTQYF.

Note on this clone: One end of the junction is discordant with germline, which a read error may explain. The genes are TRBV7-7 and TRBJ1-3, with D maybe TRBD1 (6 bases). Per the germline V gene, CDR1 is SSHAT and CDR2 is FNYEAQ (reference sequence). This CDR3 spans 14 amino acids. The CDR3 sequence is CASSLETTGSTIYF. The DNA of the CDR3 is TGTGCTAGCAGCTTAGAAACGACAGGTTCCACCATATATTTT.

The chain carries TRBV5-1 and TRBJ2-3; 7 positions agree with TRBD1. CDR1 SGHRS and CDR2 YFSETQ come from the germline V gene. This CDR3 is 14 amino acids long. V lost 3 bases to trimming and J lost 0 bases; unmatched junction nucleotides: 1. As DNA, the CDR3 is TGCGCCAGCAGCTCGGACAGGAGCACAGATACGCAGTATTTT. Encoded protein: CASSSDRSTDTQYF.

The chain employs TRBV19 and TRBJ2-5; possible D gene TRBD2, 6 bases. The length of the CDR3 is 13 residues. Trimming stripped 6 bases from V and 3 bases from J, with 11 bases between. Per the germline V gene, CDR1 is LNHDA and CDR2 is SQIVND (reference sequence). The CDR3 sequence: CASRTTGEETQYF. CDR3 sequence (DNA): TGTGCCAGTAGGACCACGGGGGAAGAGACCCAGTACTTC. Variable domain in full (rest from reference TRBV19 and TRBJ2-5): DGGITQSPKYLFRKEGQNVTLSCEQNLNHDAMYWYRQDPGQGLRLIYYSQIVNDFQKGDIAEGYSVSREKKESFPLTVTSAQKNPTAFYLCASRTTGEETQYFGPGTRLLVL.

This sequence joins TRBV4-1 and TRBJ2-3; D is possibly TRBD2 (6 bases). Trimming removed 5 bases at V and 2 bases at J, with 14 bases between. The CDR3 runs 15 residues. Germline CDR1 reads MGHRA; CDR2 reads YSYEKL. CDR3 region: CASSYLGGSTDTQYF. As DNA, the CDR3 is TGCGCCAGCAGCTACCTGGGGGGTTCCACAGATACGCAGTATTTT.

The sample holds a few counts of this clone. The rearrangement uses TRBV5-1 and TRBJ1-6; no definite D call. The CDR3 loop spans 13 amino acids. Trimming left V 4 bases short and J 8 bases short, with 10 bases between. Germline lookup yields CDR1 SGHRS and CDR2 YFSETQ. The CDR3 protein is CASSLTSYSPLHF. CDR3 nucleotide sequence: TGCGCCAGCAGCCTAACATCATATTCACCCCTCCACTTT.

In this sample, this clone turned up a few times. The chain couples TRBV5-6 to TRBJ2-7; D perhaps matches TRBD2 (5 bases). Germline-derived CDR1 and CDR2 are SGHDT and YYEEEE. The CDR3 is 14 residues long. Trimming took 3 bases from V and 1 from J, leaving 11 bases between them. This CDR3 is CASSWRGLSYEQYF. CDR3 in DNA: TGTGCCAGCAGCTGGCGCGGGCTATCCTACGAGCAGTACTTC.

J is TRBJ2-1 and V is TRBV6-4; weak D call: TRBD2 (5 bases). Germline V lookup: CDR1 MRHNA, CDR2 SNTAGT. V was trimmed by 4 bases and J by 12 bases, leaving 16 bases between them. This CDR3 region has 13 residues. CDR3 DNA: TGTGCCAGCAGTGTCGAAACCCGCGGGTTGCAGTTCTTC. Amino acids: CASSVETRGLQFF.

The chain is built from TRBV2 and TRBJ2-3, with D perhaps matching TRBD2 (6 bases). Germline V gene data show CDR1 as SNHLY and CDR2 as FYNNEI. With 7 bases removed from V and 2 bases from J, the gap between germline ends came to 22 bases. The CDR3 covers 17 residues. DNA of the CDR3: TGTGCCAGCACCGAAGGGAGGTCACCGAGGTCCACAGATACGCAGTATTTT. It translates to CASTEGRSPRSTDTQYF.

The chain uses TRBV18 and TRBJ2-5; no clear D gene. With the DNA end fitting TRBJ2-7 better, the J assignment may be wrong. In germline, CDR1 is KGHSH, CDR2 LQKENI. This CDR3 contains 14 residues. The CDR3 spells CASSPGMEGGEQYF. In DNA, the CDR3 is TGTGCCAGCTCACCAGGGATGGAAGGCGGCGAGCAGTACTTC.